Below, 8 T cell receptor beta chains from the same sample are listed, as sequenced in a study of blood T cell repertoires in COVID-19. Profiled with immunoSEQ multiplex PCR; TCRdb holds only in-frame clones, not every one. The data hold about 240,000 clones, with 70% to 90% observed a single time. The sequenced material came from peripheral blood. Every receptor here comes from a man between 50 and 59 years old with COVID-19, enrolled during active disease.

The chain joins TRBV3-1 (or the pseudogene TRBV3-2) to TRBJ2-2; D call uncertain. The CDR3 covers 15 residues. Trimming stripped 1 base from V and 5 bases from J, with 11 bases between. The germline gives CDR1 LGHDT, CDR2 YNNKEL (reference sequence). CDR3: CASSQGSPKTGELFF. The CDR3 region has the DNA TGTGCCAGCAGCCAAGGGAGTCCCAAGACCGGGGAGCTGTTTTTT.

The chain links TRBV7-9 to TRBJ1-1; 8 bases agree with TRBD1. The CDR3 runs to 16 residues. J lost 3 bases, V lost 5 bases, and 11 bases had no gene match. Germline CDR1 reads SEHNR; CDR2 reads FQNEAQ (reference sequence). CDR3 residues: CASSPWTGTGYTEAFF. The CDR3 nucleotides are TGTGCCAGCAGCCCCTGGACAGGGACAGGCTACACTGAAGCTTTCTTT.

This sequence joins TRBV5-1 and TRBJ1-6; 7 bases fit TRBD1. With 4 bases clipped from V and 7 bases from J, the junction kept 2 bases outside the gene matches. The length of the CDR3 is 13 residues. Germline CDR1 reads SGHRS; CDR2 reads YFSETQ. The DNA of the CDR3 is TGCGCCAGCAGCGAGGGACAGAATTCACCCCTCCACTTT. Its protein product is CASSEGQNSPLHF.

The chain recombines TRBV4-1 with TRBJ2-6, with 10 positions matching TRBD1. The V and J ends lost 5 bases and 4 bases, in that order; junction bases with no gene match: 17. Germline V gene lookup returns CDR1 MGHRA and CDR2 YSYEKL. CDR3 length equals 20 residues. CDR3 sequence: CASSSRGTGDSFSGANVLTF. The CDR3 nucleotides read TGCGCCAGCAGCTCTCGGGGGACAGGGGATTCTTTTAGCGGGGCCAACGTCCTGACTTTC.

The CDR3 coding sequence is TGTGCCAGCTCACCTAGACAACTAGCGGGGGGCCTCACGAACACCGGGGAGCTGTTTTTT. It is translated as CASSPRQLAGGLTNTGELFF. The chain recombines TRBV18 with TRBJ2-2, with 12 bases that match TRBD2. With V trimmed by 3 bases and J by 0 bases, 11 bases remained unmatched. CDR1 is KGHSH, CDR2 LQKENI, per germline. The length of the CDR3 is 20 residues. The variable domain in full, with the rest retrieved from reference TRBV18 and TRBJ2-2, is NAGVMQNPRHLVRRRGQEARLRCSPMKGHSHVYWYRQLPEEGLKFMVYLQKENIIDESGMPKERFSAEFPKEGPSILRIQQVVRGDSAAYFCASSPRQLAGGLTNTGELFFGEGSRLTVL.

This clone was detected only a few times. The rearrangement uses TRBV2 and TRBJ1-5, with D unresolved. Trimming took 5 bases from V and 0 from J, leaving 11 bases between them. Germline V gene sequence: CDR1 SNHLY, CDR2 FYNNEI. The CDR3 runs 15 residues. The CDR3 nucleotides read TGTGCCAGCAGTCAGACAACTTATAGCAATCAGCCCCAGCATTTT. Amino acids: CASSQTTYSNQPQHF.

The chain has TRBV7-3 and TRBJ2-3; 10 positions agree with TRBD2. After removal of 4 bases from V and 3 bases from J, the junction contained 7 bases not matched to a gene. The germline V gene has CDR1 SGHTA and CDR2 FQGTGA. CDR3 length: 16 residues. DNA for the CDR3: TGTGCCAGCAGCTCAAGGACTAGCGGAGGGACAGATACGCAGTATTTT. Its protein is CASSSRTSGGTDTQYF.

V gene TRBV2 combines with J gene TRBJ2-1; D may be TRBD2 (5 bases). V was cut by 6 bases and J by 0 bases, with 15 bases left in between. The length of the CDR3 is 16 residues. The germline V gene has CDR1 SNHLY and CDR2 FYNNEI. The CDR3 sequence: CASRQRESGSYNEQFF. CDR3 sequence (DNA): TGTGCCAGCAGACAACGGGAATCGGGCTCCTACAATGAGCAGTTCTTC.